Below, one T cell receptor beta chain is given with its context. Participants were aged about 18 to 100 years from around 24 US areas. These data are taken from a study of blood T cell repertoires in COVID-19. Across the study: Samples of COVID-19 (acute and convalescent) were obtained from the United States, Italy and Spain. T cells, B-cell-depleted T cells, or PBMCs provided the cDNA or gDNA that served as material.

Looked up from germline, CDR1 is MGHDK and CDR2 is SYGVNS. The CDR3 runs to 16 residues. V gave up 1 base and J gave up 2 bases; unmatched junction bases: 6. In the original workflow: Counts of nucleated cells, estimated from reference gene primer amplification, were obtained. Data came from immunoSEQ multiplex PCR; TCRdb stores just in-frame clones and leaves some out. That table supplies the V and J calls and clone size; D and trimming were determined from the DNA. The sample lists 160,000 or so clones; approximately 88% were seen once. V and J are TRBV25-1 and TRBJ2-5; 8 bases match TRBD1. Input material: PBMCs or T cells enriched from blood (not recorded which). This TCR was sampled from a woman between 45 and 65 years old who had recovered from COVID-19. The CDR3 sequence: CASSEFQGAGQETQYF. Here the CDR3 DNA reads TGTGCCAGCAGTGAATTTCAGGGGGCGGGACAAGAGACCCAGTACTTC.